The source of this TCR beta chain is a study of technical replicates of blood from a few donors. This clone was recorded a few times. After removal of 1 base from V and 4 bases from J, the junction contained 4 bases not matched to a gene. Germline V gene lookup returns CDR1 SGHRS and CDR2 YFSETQ. The CDR3 sequence is 14 residues long. Data came from immunoSEQ multiplex PCR; TCRdb stores just in-frame clones and leaves some out. The sample shows about 70,000 clones, almost 98% of them seen only once. This clonotype was sampled from a human donor in good health. V and J are TRBV5-1 and TRBJ1-1; 7 bases fit TRBD1. Sequencing was done on a sample of T cells isolated from PBMCs. CDR3 sequence reads: CASSLRQGGTEAFF. The CDR3 coding sequence is TGCGCCAGCAGCTTGAGGCAGGGGGGCACTGAAGCTTTCTTT.